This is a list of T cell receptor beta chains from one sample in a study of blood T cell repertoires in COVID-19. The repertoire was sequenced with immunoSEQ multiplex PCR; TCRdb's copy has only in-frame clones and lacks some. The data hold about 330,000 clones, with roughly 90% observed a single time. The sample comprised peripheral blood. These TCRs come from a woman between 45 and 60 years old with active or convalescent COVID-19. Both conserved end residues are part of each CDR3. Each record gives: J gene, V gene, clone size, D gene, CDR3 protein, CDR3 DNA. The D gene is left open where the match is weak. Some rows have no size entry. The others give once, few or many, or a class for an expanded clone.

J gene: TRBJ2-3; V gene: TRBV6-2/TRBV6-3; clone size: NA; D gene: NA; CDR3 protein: CASSYPSTDTQYF; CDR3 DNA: TGTGCCAGCAGTTACCCTAGCACAGATACGCAGTATTTT
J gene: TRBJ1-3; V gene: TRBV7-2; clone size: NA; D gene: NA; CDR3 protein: CASSLSAPASGNTIYF; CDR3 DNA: TGTGCCAGCAGCTTATCTGCACCAGCGTCGGGAAACACCATATATTTT
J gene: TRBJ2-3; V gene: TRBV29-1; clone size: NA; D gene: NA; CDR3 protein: CSVEAGVDTQYF; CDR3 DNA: TGCAGCGTTGAAGCGGGAGTAGATACGCAGTATTTT
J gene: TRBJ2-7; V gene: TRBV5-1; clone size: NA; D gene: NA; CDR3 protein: CASSLAGQGRDEQYF; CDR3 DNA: TGCGCCAGCAGCTTGGCCGGGCAGGGGAGGGACGAGCAGTACTTC
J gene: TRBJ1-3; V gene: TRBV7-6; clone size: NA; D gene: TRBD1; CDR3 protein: CASSPFGTGKRNTIYF; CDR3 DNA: TGTGCCAGCAGCCCCTTTGGGACAGGGAAAAGAAACACCATATATTTT
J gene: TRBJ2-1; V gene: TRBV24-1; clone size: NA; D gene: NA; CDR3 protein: CATRGQTNEQFF; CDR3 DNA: TGTGCCACCAGAGGACAGACCAATGAGCAGTTCTTC
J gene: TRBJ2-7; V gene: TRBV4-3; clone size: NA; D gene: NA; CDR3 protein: CASSPHPDMAYEQYF; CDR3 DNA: TGCGCCAGCAGCCCCCATCCGGACATGGCGTACGAGCAGTACTTC
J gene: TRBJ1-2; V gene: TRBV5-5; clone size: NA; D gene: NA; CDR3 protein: CASSLMETERYTF; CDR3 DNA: TGTGCCAGCAGCTTGATGGAGACAGAACGCTACACCTTC
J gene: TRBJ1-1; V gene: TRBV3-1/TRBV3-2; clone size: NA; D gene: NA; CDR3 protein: CASSRADMNTEAFF; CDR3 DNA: TGTGCCAGCAGCCGGGCAGATATGAACACTGAAGCTTTCTTT
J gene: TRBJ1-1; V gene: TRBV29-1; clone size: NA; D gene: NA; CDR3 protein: CSVWRNTEAFF; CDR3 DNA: TGCAGCGTTTGGAGGAACACTGAAGCTTTCTTT
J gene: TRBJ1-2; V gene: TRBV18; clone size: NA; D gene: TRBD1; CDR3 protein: CASSLTSDRGDGYTF; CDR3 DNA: TGTGCCAGCTCCCTCACCTCGGACAGGGGAGATGGCTACACCTTC
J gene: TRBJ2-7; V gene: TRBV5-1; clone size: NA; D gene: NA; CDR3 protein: CASKRDTITGDEQYF; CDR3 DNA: TGCGCCAGCAAAAGAGATACAATTACAGGCGACGAGCAGTACTTC
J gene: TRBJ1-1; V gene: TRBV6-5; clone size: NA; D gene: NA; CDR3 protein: CASSSGQTEAFF; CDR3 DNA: TGTGCCAGCAGTTCCGGACAGACTGAAGCTTTCTTT
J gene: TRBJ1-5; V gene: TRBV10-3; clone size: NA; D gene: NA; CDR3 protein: CAIRGDTSQPQHF; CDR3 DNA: TGTGCCATCAGGGGGGACACAAGCCAGCCCCAGCATTTT
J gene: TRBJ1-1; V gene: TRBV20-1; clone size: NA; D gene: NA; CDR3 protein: CSASFHSEAFF; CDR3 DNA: TGCAGTGCTAGCTTCCATAGTGAAGCTTTCTTT
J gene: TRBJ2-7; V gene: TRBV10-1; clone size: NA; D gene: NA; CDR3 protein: CASSERASELSYEQYF; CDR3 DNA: TGCGCCAGCAGTGAGAGGGCTAGCGAACTATCCTACGAGCAGTACTTC
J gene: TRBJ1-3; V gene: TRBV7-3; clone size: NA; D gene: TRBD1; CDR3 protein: CASSTGGVGNTIYF; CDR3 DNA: TGTGCCAGCAGTACAGGGGGCGTTGGAAACACCATATATTTT
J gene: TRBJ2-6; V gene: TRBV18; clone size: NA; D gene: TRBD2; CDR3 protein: CASSPGLAGVSGANVLTF; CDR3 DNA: TGTGCCAGCTCACCGGGACTAGCGGGGGTCTCTGGGGCCAACGTCCTGACTTTC
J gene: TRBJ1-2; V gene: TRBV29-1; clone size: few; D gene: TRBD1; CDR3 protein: CSVEPLEDREAFGYTF; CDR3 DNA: TGCAGCGTTGAACCTCTAGAAGACAGGGAGGCGTTTGGCTACACCTTC
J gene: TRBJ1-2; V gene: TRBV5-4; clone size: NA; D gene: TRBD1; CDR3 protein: CASSWLGGQQYGYTF; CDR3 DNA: TGTGCCAGCAGCTGGCTAGGGGGACAGCAATATGGCTACACCTTC
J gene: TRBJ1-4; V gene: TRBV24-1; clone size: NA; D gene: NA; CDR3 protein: CATSDGGVNEKLFF; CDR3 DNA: TGTGCCACCAGTGATGGGGGGGTTAACGAAAAACTGTTTTTT
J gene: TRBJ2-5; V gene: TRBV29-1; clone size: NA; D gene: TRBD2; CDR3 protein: CSVASGQETQYF; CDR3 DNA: TGCAGCGTTGCTAGCGGTCAAGAGACCCAGTACTTC
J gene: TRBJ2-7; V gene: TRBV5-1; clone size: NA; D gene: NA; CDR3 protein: CASSLVTGSSYEQYF; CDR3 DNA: TGCGCCAGCAGCTTGGTAACAGGGAGCTCCTACGAGCAGTACTTC
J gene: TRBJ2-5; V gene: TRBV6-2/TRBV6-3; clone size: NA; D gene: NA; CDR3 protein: CASSPGEETQYF; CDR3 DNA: TGTGCCAGCAGCCCTGGAGAAGAGACCCAGTACTTC
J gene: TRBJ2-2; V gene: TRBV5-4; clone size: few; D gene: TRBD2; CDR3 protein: CASSSPGGSGELFF; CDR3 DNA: TGTGCCAGCAGCTCCCCGGGGGGTAGCGGGGAGCTGTTTTTT
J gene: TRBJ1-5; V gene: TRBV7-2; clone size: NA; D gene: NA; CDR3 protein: CASSLSTVSNQPQHF; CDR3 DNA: TGTGCCAGCAGCTTAAGTACGGTTAGCAATCAGCCCCAGCATTTT
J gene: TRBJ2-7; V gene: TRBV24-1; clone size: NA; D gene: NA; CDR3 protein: CATSDSRESYEQYF; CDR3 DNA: TGTGCCACCAGTGATTCGAGGGAAAGCTACGAGCAGTACTTC
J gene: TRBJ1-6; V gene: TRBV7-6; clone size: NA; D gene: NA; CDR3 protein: CASSLGAAEYSPLHF; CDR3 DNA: TGTGCCAGCAGCTTAGGGGCAGCGGAGTATTCACCCCTCCACTTT
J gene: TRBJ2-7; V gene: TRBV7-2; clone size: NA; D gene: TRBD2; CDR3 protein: CASSLSRGGRYEQYF; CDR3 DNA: TGTGCCAGCAGCTTAAGCCGCGGGGGGCGTTACGAGCAGTACTTC
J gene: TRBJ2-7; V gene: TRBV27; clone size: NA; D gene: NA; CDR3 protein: CASSLNGKGMVQYF; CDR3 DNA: TGTGCCAGCAGTTTAAATGGCAAGGGGATGGTGCAGTACTTC
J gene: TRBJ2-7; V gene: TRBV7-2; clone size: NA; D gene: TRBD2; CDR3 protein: CASSLAGGPYEQYF; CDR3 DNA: TGTGCCAGCAGCTTAGCGGGAGGGCCTTACGAGCAGTACTTC
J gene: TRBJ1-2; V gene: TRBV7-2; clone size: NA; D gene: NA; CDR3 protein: CASSLGGQGSYGYTF; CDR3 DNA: TGTGCCAGCAGCTTAGGAGGCCAGGGATCCTATGGCTACACCTTC
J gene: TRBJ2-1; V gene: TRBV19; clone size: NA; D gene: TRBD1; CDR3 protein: CASSIQQGAYNEQFF; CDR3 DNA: TGTGCCAGTAGTATACAACAGGGGGCATACAATGAGCAGTTCTTC
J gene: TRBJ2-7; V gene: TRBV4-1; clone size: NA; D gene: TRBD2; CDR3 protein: CASSPPRGSGNSYEQYF; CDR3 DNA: TGCGCCAGCAGTCCTCCCCGGGGTAGCGGGAATTCCTACGAGCAGTACTTC
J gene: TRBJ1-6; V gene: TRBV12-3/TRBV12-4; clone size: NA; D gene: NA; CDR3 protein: CASSPQRNSPLHF; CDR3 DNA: TGTGCCAGCAGTCCCCAACGGAATTCACCCCTCCACTTT
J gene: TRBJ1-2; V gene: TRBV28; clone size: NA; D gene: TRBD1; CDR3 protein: CASSFFVQGGANYGYTF; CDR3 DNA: TGTGCCAGCAGTTTCTTCGTCCAGGGGGGAGCTAACTATGGCTACACCTTC
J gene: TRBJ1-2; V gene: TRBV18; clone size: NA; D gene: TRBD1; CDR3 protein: CASSPFQGDYGYTF; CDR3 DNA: TGTGCCAGCTCACCATTCCAGGGGGACTATGGCTACACCTTC
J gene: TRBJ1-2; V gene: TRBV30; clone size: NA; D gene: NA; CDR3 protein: CAWSRGADPFYGYTF; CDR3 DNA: TGTGCCTGGAGTCGGGGGGCCGACCCCTTCTATGGCTACACCTTC
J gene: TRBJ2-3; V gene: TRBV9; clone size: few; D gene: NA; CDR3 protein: CASSPGGNTQYF; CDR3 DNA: TGTGCCAGCAGCCCTGGAGGGAATACGCAGTATTTT
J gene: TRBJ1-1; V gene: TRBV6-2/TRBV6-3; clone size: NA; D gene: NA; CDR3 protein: CASSQGPEAFF; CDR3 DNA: TGTGCCAGCAGTCAGGGGCCTGAAGCTTTCTTT
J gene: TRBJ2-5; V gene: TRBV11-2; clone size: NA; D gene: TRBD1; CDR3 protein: CASSFWTGAPQETQYF; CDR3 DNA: TGTGCCAGCAGCTTCTGGACAGGGGCCCCCCAAGAGACCCAGTACTTC
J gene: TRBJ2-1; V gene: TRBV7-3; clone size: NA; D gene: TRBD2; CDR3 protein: CASSLGGVSYNEQFF; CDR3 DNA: TGTGCCAGCAGCTTAGGGGGGGTCTCCTACAATGAGCAGTTCTTC
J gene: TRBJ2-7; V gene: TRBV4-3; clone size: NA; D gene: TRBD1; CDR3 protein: CASSQNPGQGGEQYF; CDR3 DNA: TGCGCCAGCAGCCAAAACCCGGGACAGGGTGGCGAGCAGTACTTC
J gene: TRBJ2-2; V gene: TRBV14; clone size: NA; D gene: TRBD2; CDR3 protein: CASSSRLAGGTGELFF; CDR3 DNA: TGTGCCAGCAGCTCCCGACTAGCGGGAGGGACCGGGGAGCTGTTTTTT
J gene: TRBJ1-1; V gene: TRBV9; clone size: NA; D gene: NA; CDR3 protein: CASSVDGRVVAYAEAFF; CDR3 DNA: TGTGCCAGCAGCGTAGACGGCAGGGTTGTAGCTTACGCTGAAGCTTTCTTT
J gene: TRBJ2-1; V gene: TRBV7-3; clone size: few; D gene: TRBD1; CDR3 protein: CASRGQGDYNEQFF; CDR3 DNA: TGTGCCAGCAGGGGACAGGGTGACTACAATGAGCAGTTCTTC
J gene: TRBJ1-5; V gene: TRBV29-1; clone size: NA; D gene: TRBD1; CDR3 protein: CSVEERDRGENQPQHF; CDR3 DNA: TGCAGCGTTGAAGAGCGGGACAGGGGGGAAAATCAGCCCCAGCATTTT